These T cell receptor beta chains were read from a single sample in a study of T-cell reconstitution after alpha-beta-depleted transplantation in children. TCRdb itself ran the PCR reads through MiXCR, one entry per CDR3 protein. The sample yields about 190,000 distinct CDR3 sequences, 6.5% to 7.5% seen once. This sample comprised PBMCs from the stem cell graft donor, obtained from the stem cell graft. Every receptor here comes from a human donor who donated a stem cell graft to a child with Wiskott-Aldrich syndrome. The CDR3 runs from the conserved cysteine through the conserved F or W. The D gene is left open where the match is weak. The size field is filled for only some rows; it gives once, few, many or a size class.

>TRBV6-5|few|TRBJ1-5|-
TGTGCCAGCAGTCCCACCCGACGAGGGGTCTATAGCAATCAGCCCCAGCATTTT
CASSPTRRGVYSNQPQHF
>TRBV29-1|few|TRBJ2-4|-
TGCAGCGTTCGACCGGGATCGGGCAAAAACATTCAGTACTTC
CSVRPGSGKNIQYF
>TRBV5-1|many|TRBJ1-1|-
TGCGCCAGCAGCACCCCGGGAAGGATAGCTGAAGCTTTCTTT
CASSTPGRIAEAFF
>TRBV12-3/TRBV12-4|few|TRBJ1-3|-
TGTGCCAGCAGGAATATCGGGCCTGGAAACACCATATATTTT
CASRNIGPGNTIYF
>TRBV4-2|many|TRBJ2-5|-
TGTGCCAGCAGCCAAGGAGGAGCCCAGTACTTC
CASSQGGAQYF
>TRBV2|many|TRBJ2-1|-
TGTGCCAGCATCCCTAAGGGTAGGAATGAGCAGTTCTTC
CASIPKGRNEQFF
>TRBV25-1|-|TRBJ1-2|-
TGTGCCAGCAGTGAATATATTGGTGCCGAGGGGTCTGGCTACACCTTC
CASSEYIGAEGSGYTF
>TRBV7-9|many|TRBJ2-1|-
TGTGCCAGCAATCCCCCAAGGGCGAATTACAATGAGCAGTTCTTC
CASNPPRANYNEQFF
>TRBV6-5|many|TRBJ1-1|-
TGTGCCAGCATCAAGGCCAGGGGCTGGGGGACTGAAGCTTTCTTT
CASIKARGWGTEAFF
>TRBV11-2|-|TRBJ2-1|-
TGTGCCAGCAGCCCGTTACAGGGTACCTACAATGAGCAGTTCTTC
CASSPLQGTYNEQFF
>TRBV29-1|many|TRBJ2-2|-
TGCAGCGCTGTACAGGGCGAGGGGGAGCTGTTTTTT
CSAVQGEGELFF
>TRBV6-5|many|TRBJ2-7|TRBD2
TGTGCCAGCAGTTACTCCCCCACTAGCGGGGGGTTCACCTACGAGCAGTACTTC
CASSYSPTSGGFTYEQYF
>TRBV6-5|many|TRBJ1-6|-
TGTGCCAGCAGTTACTCCGGGGACTCGGGTAATTCACCCCTCCACTTT
CASSYSGDSGNSPLHF
>TRBV29-1|many|TRBJ2-1|-
TGCAGCGTTGAGTTAACAGGGAGTTACAATGAGCAGTTCTTC
CSVELTGSYNEQFF
>TRBV10-1|many|TRBJ1-1|-
TGCGCCAGCAGTGAGTCGGTCATAACGGGACGTACTGAAGCTTTCTTT
CASSESVITGRTEAFF
>TRBV7-9|-|TRBJ2-3|TRBD1
TGTGCCAGCAGCTTAGATTTGACAGGGAAACTCACAGATACGCAGTATTTT
CASSLDLTGKLTDTQYF
>TRBV11-2|-|TRBJ1-6|-
TGTGCCAGCAGCTTAGGGGACACCCATTCACCCCTCCACTTT
CASSLGDTHSPLHF
>TRBV15|many|TRBJ2-2|-
TGTGCCACCAGCGCCCTGGGGATCGGGGAGCTGTTTTTT
CATSALGIGELFF
>TRBV10-1|many|TRBJ2-4|-
TGCGCCAGCAGTGAGTCGAATCCCAAAAACATTCAGTACTTC
CASSESNPKNIQYF
>TRBV15|many|TRBJ2-7|-
TGTGCCACCAGCAGAGACAGGGGCGGAGAGCAGTACTTC
CATSRDRGGEQYF
>TRBV5-5|many|TRBJ2-2|TRBD1
TGTGCCAGCAGCTACGGGACAGGGTATCTCGGGGAGCTGTTTTTT
CASSYGTGYLGELFF
>TRBV5-1|many|TRBJ2-3|-
TGCGCCAGCAGCTTGGGGCTAGCAACAGATACGCAGTATTTT
CASSLGLATDTQYF
>TRBV5-1|many|TRBJ2-2|TRBD1
TGCGCCAGCAGCGTAGGACAGGGAACGAACACCGGGGAGCTGTTTTTT
CASSVGQGTNTGELFF
>TRBV5-1|few|TRBJ1-2|-
TGCGCCAGCAGCGGGGCGATTGGCTACACCTTC
CASSGAIGYTF
>TRBV10-3|many|TRBJ1-5|-
TGTGCCATCAGTGAGTCCCAGGGGAACGGCAATCAGCCCCAGCATTTT
CAISESQGNGNQPQHF
>TRBV2|many|TRBJ1-5|TRBD1
TGTGCCAGCAGTTCCGGACAGGGGACTAATCAGCCCCAGCATTTT
CASSSGQGTNQPQHF
>TRBV6-1|many|TRBJ2-1|-
TGTGCCAGCAGTAAACAGCTAATCGATGAGCAGTTCTTC
CASSKQLIDEQFF
>TRBV7-9|many|TRBJ1-4|TRBD1
TGTGCCAGCAGAACCCTCCCAGCCGGGACAGGGGGCGAAAAACTGTTTTTT
CASRTLPAGTGGEKLFF
>TRBV12-3/TRBV12-4|many|TRBJ2-2|TRBD2
TGTGCCAGCAGCCCTTTGGCTAGCGGCACCGGGGAGCTGTTTTTT
CASSPLASGTGELFF
>TRBV29-1|many|TRBJ2-7|-
TGCAGCGTCAAAAGCCCAGGGGAATTCTACGAGCAGTACTTC
CSVKSPGEFYEQYF
>TRBV12-3/TRBV12-4|many|TRBJ1-2|-
TGTGCCAGCAGTTTGACGGGGACTAGTGGCTACACCTTC
CASSLTGTSGYTF
>TRBV28|many|TRBJ2-7|TRBD2
TGTGCCAGCAGTTCATATCTATGGACTAGCGGGAAGTACGAGCAGTACTTC
CASSSYLWTSGKYEQYF
>TRBV28|many|TRBJ2-2|-
TGTGCCAGCAGTTTATACCCCTCCGGGGAGCTGTTTTTT
CASSLYPSGELFF
>TRBV5-5|few|TRBJ1-1|TRBD1
TGTGCCAGCAGCCGGGGACAGTTCATGAACACTGAAGCTTTCTTT
CASSRGQFMNTEAFF
>TRBV20-1|many|TRBJ2-1|-
TGCAGTGCTAGAGATCGGGCCTTTGGTGGGGAGACCTACAATGAGCAGTTCTTC
CSARDRAFGGETYNEQFF
>TRBV14|few|TRBJ2-7|TRBD2
TGTGCCAGCAGCCAATCCTACCCCTCTTTTAGCGGGTCCTCCTACGAGCAGTACTTC
CASSQSYPSFSGSSYEQYF
>TRBV2|few|TRBJ1-1|-
TGTGCCAGCAGTGAGGAGACGAACACTGAAGCTTTCTTT
CASSEETNTEAFF
>TRBV18|many|TRBJ1-4|-
TGTGCCAGCTCACCAGCAGGGGATGAAAAACTGTTTTTT
CASSPAGDEKLFF
>TRBV5-1|many|TRBJ2-1|TRBD2
TGCGCCAGCAGCTTGTTACCCGGACTAGCGGGAGGCAGGGAATATGAGCAGTTCTTC
CASSLLPGLAGGREYEQFF